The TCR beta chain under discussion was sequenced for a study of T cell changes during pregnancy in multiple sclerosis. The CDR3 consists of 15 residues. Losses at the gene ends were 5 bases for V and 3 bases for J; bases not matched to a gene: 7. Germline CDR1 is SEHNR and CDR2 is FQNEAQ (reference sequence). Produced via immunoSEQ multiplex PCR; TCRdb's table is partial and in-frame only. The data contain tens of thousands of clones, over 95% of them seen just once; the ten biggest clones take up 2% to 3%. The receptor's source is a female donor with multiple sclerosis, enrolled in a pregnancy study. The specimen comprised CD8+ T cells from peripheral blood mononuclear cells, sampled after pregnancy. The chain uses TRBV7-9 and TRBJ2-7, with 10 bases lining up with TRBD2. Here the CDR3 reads CASSPGLAEYYEQYF. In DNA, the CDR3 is TGTGCCAGCAGCCCCGGACTAGCGGAGTACTACGAGCAGTACTTC.